These T cell receptor beta chains were read from a single sample in a study of blood T cell repertoires in COVID-19. TCRdb's table, derived via immunoSEQ multiplex PCR, lists solely in-frame clones and lacks some. The data contain 43,000 or so clones, around 83% of them singletons. Sequenced input: peripheral blood. The origin of the receptors is a woman of 80 years or more with acute or convalescent COVID-19. Each CDR3 is given with its conserved first and last residue. The order of the fields is clone size, V gene, J gene, D gene, CDR3 protein, CDR3 DNA. The D gene is left open where the match is weak. Expanded clones are given a class, and other clones once, few, many or no size at all.

NA	TRBV19	TRBJ1-2	NA	CASSLMDTVGYGYTF	TGTGCCAGTAGTTTAATGGACACGGTGGGGTATGGCTACACCTTC
NA	TRBV6-6	TRBJ1-1	NA	CASSQNRDTEAFF	TGTGCCAGCAGCCAAAACAGGGACACTGAAGCTTTCTTT
NA	TRBV5-6	TRBJ2-1	TRBD2	CASSLSASGYNEQFF	TGTGCCAGCAGCTTGTCAGCTAGCGGATACAATGAGCAGTTCTTC
NA	TRBV7-8	TRBJ1-3	NA	CASSLAGVSGNTIYF	TGTGCCAGCAGCTTAGCAGGGGTCTCTGGAAACACCATATATTTT
NA	TRBV29-1	TRBJ2-7	TRBD1	CSVDRPKGTGYEQYF	TGCAGCGTTGACCGCCCCAAGGGGACAGGCTACGAGCAGTACTTC
NA	TRBV7-2	TRBJ2-7	NA	CASSLFHGGGEQYF	TGTGCCAGCAGCTTGTTCCACGGGGGAGGCGAGCAGTACTTC
NA	TRBV5-4	TRBJ2-3	NA	CASSLSGDTQYF	TGTGCCAGCAGCTTGTCGGGAGATACGCAGTATTTT
NA	TRBV7-9	TRBJ1-2	TRBD1	CASSSYRGSAGYTF	TGTGCCAGCAGCTCCTACAGGGGGTCGGCGGGCTACACCTTC
NA	TRBV5-1	TRBJ1-1	TRBD1	CASSFRGGGMNTEAFF	TGCGCCAGCAGCTTCCGTGGAGGGGGCATGAACACTGAAGCTTTCTTT
NA	TRBV4-2	TRBJ2-3	NA	CASSQERFPGSGEDTQYF	TGTGCCAGCAGCCAAGAACGATTTCCGGGATCAGGAGAAGATACGCAGTATTTT
NA	TRBV10-2	TRBJ2-5	TRBD2	CASSDYGTSGAGETQYF	TGCGCCAGCAGTGACTACGGGACTAGCGGGGCCGGAGAGACCCAGTACTTC
NA	TRBV2	TRBJ1-5	TRBD1	CASSGRDRGDQPQHF	TGTGCCAGCAGTGGCCGGGACAGGGGGGATCAGCCCCAGCATTTT
once	TRBV2	TRBJ1-1	NA	CASSGRLRTGTEAFF	TGTGCCAGCAGTGGCAGACTCCGGACGGGAACTGAAGCTTTCTTT
NA	TRBV7-9	TRBJ2-5	NA	CASRGHEKETQYF	TGTGCCAGCAGGGGGCATGAGAAAGAGACCCAGTACTTC
NA	TRBV4-1	TRBJ2-7	TRBD1	CASSQDKDRVSYEQYF	TGCGCCAGCAGCCAAGACAAGGACAGGGTCTCCTACGAGCAGTACTTC
NA	TRBV3-1/TRBV3-2	TRBJ2-3	NA	CASNWGDYSTDTQYF	TGTGCCAGCAATTGGGGCGATTATAGCACAGATACGCAGTATTTT
NA	TRBV2	TRBJ2-3	NA	CASAGSDTQYF	TGTGCCAGCGCAGGGTCGGATACGCAGTATTTT
once	TRBV2	TRBJ1-2	TRBD1	CASSERQSPGGGYTF	TGTGCCAGCAGTGAGAGACAGAGTCCAGGGGGTGGCTACACCTTC
NA	TRBV5-5	TRBJ1-1	NA	CASRLGAVMMNTEAFF	TGTGCCAGCAGACTGGGAGCGGTGATGATGAACACTGAAGCTTTCTTT
NA	TRBV27	TRBJ2-7	TRBD2	CASSSQGRGVDEQYF	TGTGCCAGCAGTTCACAAGGGCGGGGGGTGGACGAGCAGTACTTC
NA	TRBV18	TRBJ2-3	NA	CASAIGQTTSTDTQYF	TGTGCCAGCGCCATCGGACAGACTACTAGCACAGATACGCAGTATTTT
NA	TRBV18	TRBJ1-6	TRBD1	CASSTGTGDSPLHF	TGTGCCAGCTCAACCGGGACAGGGGATTCACCCCTCCACTTT
NA	TRBV5-1	TRBJ1-5	TRBD1	CASSSTPLTGLLSPQHF	TGCGCCAGCAGCTCGACACCTCTGACAGGGCTCCTCTCCCCCCAGCATTTT
NA	TRBV15	TRBJ1-1	NA	CATSRVVVNTEAFF	TGTGCCACCAGCAGAGTCGTAGTGAACACTGAAGCTTTCTTT
NA	TRBV9	TRBJ2-7	TRBD2	CASSVATGGEQYF	TGTGCCAGCAGCGTAGCTACGGGGGGCGAGCAGTACTTC
NA	TRBV2	TRBJ1-5	NA	CASEPGHSIGGNQPQHF	TGTGCCAGCGAACCGGGACACTCTATAGGCGGCAATCAGCCCCAGCATTTT
NA	TRBV19	TRBJ2-7	TRBD1	CATLDRVRPYEQYF	TGTGCCACCCTGGACAGGGTAAGGCCCTACGAGCAGTACTTC
NA	TRBV5-6	TRBJ1-2	NA	CASSLRAGQGYTF	TGTGCCAGCAGCTTGAGGGCAGGGCAGGGCTACACCTTC
NA	TRBV6-5	TRBJ1-1	TRBD1	CASSGQAPEAFF	TGTGCCAGCAGCGGACAGGCCCCTGAAGCTTTCTTT
NA	TRBV6-1	TRBJ1-4	NA	CASSELGLEKLFF	TGTGCCAGCAGTGAATTGGGACTAGAAAAACTGTTTTTT
NA	TRBV5-4	TRBJ2-5	NA	CASSTRLNPQETQYF	TGTGCCAGCAGCACACGACTAAATCCTCAAGAGACCCAGTACTTC
NA	TRBV5-1	TRBJ2-1	TRBD2	CATKPLAGLNNEQFF	TGCGCCACCAAACCTCTAGCGGGCCTTAACAATGAGCAGTTCTTC
medium-sized	TRBV19	TRBJ2-3	NA	CASTRTHTADTQYF	TGTGCCAGCACCCGGACACACACCGCCGATACGCAGTATTTT
once	TRBV5-1	TRBJ1-1	TRBD1	CASSFARGHTEAFF	TGCGCCAGCAGCTTTGCCAGGGGGCACACTGAAGCTTTCTTT
NA	TRBV7-9	TRBJ1-5	TRBD1	CASSLILGGYSNQPQHF	TGTGCCAGCAGCTTAATTTTAGGGGGCTATAGCAATCAGCCCCAGCATTTT
NA	TRBV2	TRBJ2-1	NA	CASSRGAVFRDNEQFF	TGTGCCAGCAGTCGGGGGGCGGTTTTTCGTGACAATGAGCAGTTCTTC
NA	TRBV7-8	TRBJ2-1	NA	CASSHHSRSSYNEQFF	TGTGCCAGCAGCCACCACTCCCGGAGCTCCTACAATGAGCAGTTCTTC
NA	TRBV6-5	TRBJ1-1	NA	CASSFTGFTEAFF	TGTGCCAGCAGTTTCACAGGGTTCACTGAAGCTTTCTTT
NA	TRBV11-2	TRBJ1-6	TRBD1	CASSLDPSDRAFNSPLHF	TGTGCCAGCAGCTTAGACCCCTCGGACAGGGCGTTTAATTCACCCCTCCACTTT